This T cell receptor (beta chain) was found in a study of neurological immune-mediated disorders. This clonotype was seen ten or more times. The V end was cut by 4 bases, the J end by 13 bases, with 10 bases between. The CDR3 spans 10 residues. TCRdb passed the 5' RACE reads through MiXCR, listing each CDR3 protein once. The sample comprises 87,000 or so distinct CDR3 sequences, roughly 4% of which are singletons, and roughly 6.4% rests with the top ten. The receptor's source is a woman younger than 30 with multiple sclerosis. The chain is built from TRBV12-3 or TRBV12-4 and TRBJ1-1; D remains ambiguous. The sample taken for sequencing was PBMCs. The CDR3 protein is CASSSYERFF. CDR3 coding DNA: TGTGCCAGCAGTTCCTACGAACGTTTCTTT.